One sample yielded the 9 T cell receptor beta chains listed below, sequenced in a study of CD8+CD57+ T cells in acquired aplastic anemia. TCR beta VDJ combinations and CDR3 sequences were profiled from genomic DNA. TCRdb re-called the reads through MiXCR, storing one row per CDR3 protein. The sample consists of roughly 200,000 distinct CDR3 sequences, 63% of them appearing once. Sequencing was done on patients that had shown CD8+CD57+ cell expansion by flow cytometry. Sequences were obtained from sorted CD4+, CD8+, or CD8+CD57+ T cells (not recorded which) from PBMCs. The source of these receptors is a human donor with aplastic anemia.

This rearrangement joins TRBV10-1 to TRBJ2-7; 9 bases are a match to TRBD2. This CDR3 region has 14 residues. J gave up 6 bases and V 2 bases, and 5 bases lay outside the gene matches. From germline, CDR1 is WNHNN and CDR2 SYGVQD (reference sequence). The CDR3 DNA follows: TGCGCCAGCAGTGAGGCGGGAGGGCCTTTCGAGCAGTACTTC. It encodes CASSEAGGPFEQYF.

This chain uses TRBV19 with TRBJ2-7; 8 bases align to TRBD1. The V gene's germline CDR1 is LNHDA and CDR2 SQIVND (reference sequence). The CDR3 runs 14 residues. J gave up 4 bases and V 5 bases, and 7 bases lay outside the gene matches. The CDR3 region has the DNA TGTGCCAGTAGTGTATGGACAGGGAGTTACGAGCAGTACTTC. Encoded protein: CASSVWTGSYEQYF.

The V gene is TRBV5-6, the J gene TRBJ1-1, with D possibly being TRBD1 (6 bases). V shed 2 bases and J shed 4 bases, with 24 bases lying between them. Looked up from germline, CDR1 is SGHDT and CDR2 is YYEEEE. The CDR3 runs 18 residues. The CDR3 loop reads CASSLDVVFGGPGTEAFF. Here the CDR3 DNA reads TGTGCCAGCAGCTTAGATGTCGTGTTTGGGGGGCCGGGCACTGAAGCTTTCTTT.

The chain links TRBV7-2 to TRBJ2-7; D may be TRBD1 (6 bases). Trimming stripped 4 bases from V and 4 bases from J, with 23 bases between. Germline CDR1 SGHTA, CDR2 FQGNSA. The CDR3 runs 17 residues. CDR3 coding DNA: TGTGCCAGCAGCTCCGGAGAGGGTTGGGGGCTGGGGTACGAGCAGTACTTC. The encoded protein is CASSSGEGWGLGYEQYF.

The rearrangement uses TRBV10-3 and TRBJ2-3; no reliable D call. The CDR3 spans 14 residues. Trimming removed 5 bases at V and 0 bases at J, with 9 bases between. Germline CDR1 ENHRY, CDR2 SYGVKD. CDR3 bases: TGTGCCATCAGTCTCTCGACTAGCACAGATACGCAGTATTTT. This encodes CAISLSTSTDTQYF.

There are many counts of this clonotype. The chain combines TRBV11-1 with TRBJ1-2; D unresolved. CDR3 length: 13 amino acids. Between the trimmed V and J ends, which lost 5 bases and 8 bases, there was a span of 15 bases. Germline V gives CDR1 SGHAT, CDR2 FQDESV (reference sequence). The DNA of the CDR3 is TGTGCCAGCAGCCCCCAAAACGGGATCGGCTACACCTTC. The encoded protein is CASSPQNGIGYTF.

This chain connects TRBV19 to TRBJ2-7; D possibly matches TRBD1 or TRBD2 (7 bases each). Germline CDR1 reads LNHDA; CDR2 reads SQIVND (reference sequence). Trimming took off 2 bases at V and 4 bases at J, with 15 bases between the two ends. This CDR3 has 15 residues. The CDR3 bases are TGTGCCAGTAGTATAACCGGGACAGCGGGGTACGAGCAGTACTTC. This translates into CASSITGTAGYEQYF.

V gene TRBV10-3 combines with J gene TRBJ1-2; D possibly corresponds to TRBD1 (6 bases). CDR1 is ENHRY and CDR2 is SYGVKD in the germline V gene. The CDR3 runs to 14 residues. Trimming cost V 2 bases and J 5 bases, with 12 bases left between them. The CDR3 spells CAISEQTGAYGYTF. For the CDR3, the DNA is TGTGCCATCAGTGAGCAGACAGGCGCATATGGCTACACCTTC.

V and J are TRBV10-3 and TRBJ2-6; D remains unclear. Germline CDR1 and CDR2: ENHRY and SYGVKD. Trimming left V 3 bases short and J 0 bases short, with 3 bases between. The CDR3 runs to 14 residues. DNA of the CDR3: TGTGCCATCAGTGACGGCTCTGGGGCCAACGTCCTGACTTTC. It codes for CAISDGSGANVLTF.